The T cell receptor beta chain under discussion was sequenced for a study of T cell changes during pregnancy in multiple sclerosis. Using immunoSEQ multiplex PCR, the repertoire was profiled, and TCRdb retains in-frame clones only, with some absent. This sample has more than 65,000 clones, with roughly 90% found just once. Germline-derived CDR1 and CDR2 are MDHEN and SYDVKM. The junction had 3 bases not matched to a gene; V was cut back by 4 bases and J by 7 bases. The CDR3 sequence is 14 residues long. The rearrangement links TRBV28 to TRBJ2-1; TRBD2 agrees at 11 bases. The source was peripheral blood, collected in the first trimester of pregnancy. This TCR came from a female donor with multiple sclerosis, enrolled in a pregnancy study. The CDR3 DNA sequence: TGTGCCAGCAGTTATAGCGGGAGGGGAAATGAGCAGTTCTTC. Protein sequence: CASSYSGRGNEQFF.